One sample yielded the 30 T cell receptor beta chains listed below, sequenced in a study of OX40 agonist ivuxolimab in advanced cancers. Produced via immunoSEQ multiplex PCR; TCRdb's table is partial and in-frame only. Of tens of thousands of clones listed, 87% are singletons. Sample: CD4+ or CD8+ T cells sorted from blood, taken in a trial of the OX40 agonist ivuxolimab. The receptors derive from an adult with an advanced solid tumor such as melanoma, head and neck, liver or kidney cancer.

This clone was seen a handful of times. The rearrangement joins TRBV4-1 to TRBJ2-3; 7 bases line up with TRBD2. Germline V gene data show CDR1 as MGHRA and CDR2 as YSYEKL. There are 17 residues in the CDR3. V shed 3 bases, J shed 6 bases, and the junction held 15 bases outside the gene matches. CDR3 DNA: TGCGCCAGCAGCCACGAGTGGGGCCAACTAGCGTGGGATACGCAGTATTTT. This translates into CASSHEWGQLAWDTQYF.

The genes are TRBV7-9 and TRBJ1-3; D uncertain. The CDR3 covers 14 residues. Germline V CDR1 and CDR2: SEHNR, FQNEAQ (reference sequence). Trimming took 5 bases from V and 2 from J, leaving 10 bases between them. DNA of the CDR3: TGTGCCAGCAGCGGGCCCGGGACTGGAAACACCATATATTTT. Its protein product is CASSGPGTGNTIYF.

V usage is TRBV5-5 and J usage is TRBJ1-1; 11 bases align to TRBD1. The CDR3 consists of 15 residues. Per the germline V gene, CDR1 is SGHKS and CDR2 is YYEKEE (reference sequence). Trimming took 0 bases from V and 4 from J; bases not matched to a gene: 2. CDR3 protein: CASSLAGTGGTEAFF. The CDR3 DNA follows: TGTGCCAGCAGCTTGGCGGGGACAGGGGGCACTGAAGCTTTCTTT.

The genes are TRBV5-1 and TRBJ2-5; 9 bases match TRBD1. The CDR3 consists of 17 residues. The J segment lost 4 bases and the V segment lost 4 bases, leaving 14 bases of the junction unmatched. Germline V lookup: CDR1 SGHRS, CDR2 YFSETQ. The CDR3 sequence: CASSPQGTGGAGETQYF. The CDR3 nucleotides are TGCGCCAGCAGCCCCCAAGGAACAGGGGGCGCAGGAGAGACCCAGTACTTC.

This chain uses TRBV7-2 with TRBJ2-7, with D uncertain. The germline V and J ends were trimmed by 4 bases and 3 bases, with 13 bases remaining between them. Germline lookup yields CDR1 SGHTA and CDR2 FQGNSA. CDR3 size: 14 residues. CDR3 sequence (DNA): TGTGCCAGCAGCTCGGCCCCGGGCGGCTACGAGCAGTACTTC. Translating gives CASSSAPGGYEQYF.

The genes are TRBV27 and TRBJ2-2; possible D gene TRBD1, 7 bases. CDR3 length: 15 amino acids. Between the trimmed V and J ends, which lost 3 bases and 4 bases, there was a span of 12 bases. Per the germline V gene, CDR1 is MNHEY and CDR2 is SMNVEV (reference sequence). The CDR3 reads CASSFRQGGTGELFF. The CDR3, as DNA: TGTGCCAGCAGTTTTCGGCAGGGGGGCACCGGGGAGCTGTTTTTT.

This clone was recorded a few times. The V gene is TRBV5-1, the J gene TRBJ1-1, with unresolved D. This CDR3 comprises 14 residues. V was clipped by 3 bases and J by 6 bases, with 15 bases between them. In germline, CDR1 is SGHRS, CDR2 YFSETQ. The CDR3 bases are TGCGCCAGCAGCTCCCTGTTGGGAGAACCTGAAGCTTTCTTT. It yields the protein CASSSLLGEPEAFF.

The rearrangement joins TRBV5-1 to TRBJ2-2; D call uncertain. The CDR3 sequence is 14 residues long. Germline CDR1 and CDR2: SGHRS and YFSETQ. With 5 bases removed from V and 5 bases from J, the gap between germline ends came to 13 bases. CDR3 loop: CASSPTHGTGELFF. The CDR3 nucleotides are TGCGCCAGCAGTCCGACCCACGGGACCGGGGAGCTGTTTTTT.

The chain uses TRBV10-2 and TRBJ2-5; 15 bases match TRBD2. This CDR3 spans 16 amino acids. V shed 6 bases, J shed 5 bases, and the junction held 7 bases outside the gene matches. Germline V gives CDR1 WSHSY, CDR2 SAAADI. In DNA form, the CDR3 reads TGCGCCAGCAGATCCGGGACTAGCGGGAGGATGGAGACCCAGTACTTC. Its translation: CASRSGTSGRMETQYF.

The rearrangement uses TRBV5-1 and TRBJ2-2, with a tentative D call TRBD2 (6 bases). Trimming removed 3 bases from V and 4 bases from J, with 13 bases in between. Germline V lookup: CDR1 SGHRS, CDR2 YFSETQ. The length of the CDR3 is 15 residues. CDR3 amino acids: CASSSHPGGTGELFF. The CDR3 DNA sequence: TGCGCCAGCAGCTCACACCCCGGGGGCACCGGGGAGCTGTTTTTT.

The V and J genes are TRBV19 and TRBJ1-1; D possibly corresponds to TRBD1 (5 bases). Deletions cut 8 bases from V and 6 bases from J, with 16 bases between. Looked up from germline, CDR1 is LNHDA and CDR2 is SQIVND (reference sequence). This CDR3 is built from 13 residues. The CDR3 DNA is TGTGCCAGTCGCCCGCGGGGGAGACCTGAAGCTTTCTTT. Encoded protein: CASRPRGRPEAFF.

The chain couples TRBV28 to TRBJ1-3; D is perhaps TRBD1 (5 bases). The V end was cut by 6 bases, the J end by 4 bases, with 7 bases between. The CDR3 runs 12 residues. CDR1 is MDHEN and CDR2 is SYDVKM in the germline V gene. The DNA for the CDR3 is TGTGCCAGCAGCGGGGGAGGAAACACCATATATTTT. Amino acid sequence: CASSGGGNTIYF.

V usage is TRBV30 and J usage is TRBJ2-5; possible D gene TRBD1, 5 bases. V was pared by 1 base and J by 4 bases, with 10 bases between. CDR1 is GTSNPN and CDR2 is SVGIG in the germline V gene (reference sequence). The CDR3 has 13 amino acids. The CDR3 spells CAWSEQAVETQYF. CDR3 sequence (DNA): TGTGCCTGGAGTGAACAGGCAGTAGAGACCCAGTACTTC.

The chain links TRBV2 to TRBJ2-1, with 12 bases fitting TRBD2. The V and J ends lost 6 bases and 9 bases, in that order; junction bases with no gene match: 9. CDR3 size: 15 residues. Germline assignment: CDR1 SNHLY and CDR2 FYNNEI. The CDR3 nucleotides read TGTGCCAGCAGGTTGACTAGCGGGGGTTCAGGTGAGCAGTTCTTC. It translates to CASRLTSGGSGEQFF.

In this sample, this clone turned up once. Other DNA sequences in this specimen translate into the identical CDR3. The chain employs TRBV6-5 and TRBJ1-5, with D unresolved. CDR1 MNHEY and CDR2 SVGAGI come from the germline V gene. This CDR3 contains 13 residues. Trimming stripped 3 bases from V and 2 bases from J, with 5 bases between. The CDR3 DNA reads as TGTGCCAGCAGTTATCGGGGCAATCAGCCCCAGCATTTT. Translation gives CASSYRGNQPQHF.

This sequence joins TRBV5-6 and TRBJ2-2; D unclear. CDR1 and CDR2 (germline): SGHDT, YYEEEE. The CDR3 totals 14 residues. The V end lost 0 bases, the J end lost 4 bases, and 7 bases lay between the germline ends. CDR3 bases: TGTGCCAGCAGCTTGGAAGCTGGCACCGGGGAGCTGTTTTTT. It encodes CASSLEAGTGELFF.

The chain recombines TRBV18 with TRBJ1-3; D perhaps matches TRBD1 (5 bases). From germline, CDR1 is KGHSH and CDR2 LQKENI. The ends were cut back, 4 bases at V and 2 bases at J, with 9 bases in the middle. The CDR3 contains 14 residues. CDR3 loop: CASSQGLTGNTIYF. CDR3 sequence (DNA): TGTGCCAGCTCACAGGGACTGACTGGAAACACCATATATTTT.

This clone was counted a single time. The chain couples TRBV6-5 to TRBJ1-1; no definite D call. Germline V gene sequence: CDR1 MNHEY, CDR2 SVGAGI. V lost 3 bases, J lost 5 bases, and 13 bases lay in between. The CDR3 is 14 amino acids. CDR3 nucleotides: TGTGCCAGCAGTTATGGTTCTGGGAGGACTGAAGCTTTCTTT. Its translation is CASSYGSGRTEAFF.

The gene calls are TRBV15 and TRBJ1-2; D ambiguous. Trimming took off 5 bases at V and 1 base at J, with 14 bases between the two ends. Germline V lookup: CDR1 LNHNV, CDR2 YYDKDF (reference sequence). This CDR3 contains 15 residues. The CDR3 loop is CATSSGRNYNYGYTF. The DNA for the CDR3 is TGTGCCACCAGCTCCGGACGGAATTATAACTATGGCTACACCTTC.

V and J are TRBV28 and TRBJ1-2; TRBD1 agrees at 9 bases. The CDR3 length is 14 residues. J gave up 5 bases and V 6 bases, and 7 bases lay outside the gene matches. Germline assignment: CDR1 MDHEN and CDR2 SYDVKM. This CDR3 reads CASSQTDRGYGYTF. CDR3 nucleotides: TGTGCCAGCAGCCAAACGGACAGGGGATATGGCTACACCTTC.

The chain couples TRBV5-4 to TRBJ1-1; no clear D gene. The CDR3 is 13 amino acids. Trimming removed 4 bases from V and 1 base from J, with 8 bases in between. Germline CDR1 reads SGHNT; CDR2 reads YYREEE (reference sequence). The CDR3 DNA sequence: TGTGCCAGCAGCCCGGGGTGGAACACTGAAGCTTTCTTT. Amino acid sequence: CASSPGWNTEAFF.

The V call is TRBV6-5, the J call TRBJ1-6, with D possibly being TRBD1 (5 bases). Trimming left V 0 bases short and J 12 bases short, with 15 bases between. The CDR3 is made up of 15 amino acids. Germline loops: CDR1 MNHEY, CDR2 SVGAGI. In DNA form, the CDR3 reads TGTGCCAGCAGTTACTCTCCTCCAGAGAGGGGACCCCTCCACTTT. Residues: CASSYSPPERGPLHF.

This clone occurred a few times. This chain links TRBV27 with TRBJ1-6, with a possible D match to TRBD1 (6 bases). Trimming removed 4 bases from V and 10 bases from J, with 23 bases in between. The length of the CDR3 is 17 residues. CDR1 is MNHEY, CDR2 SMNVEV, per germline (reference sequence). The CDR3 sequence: CASSSLTGRVRGSPLHF. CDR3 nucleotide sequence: TGTGCCAGCAGTTCCCTAACCGGAAGGGTGAGGGGGTCACCCCTCCACTTT.

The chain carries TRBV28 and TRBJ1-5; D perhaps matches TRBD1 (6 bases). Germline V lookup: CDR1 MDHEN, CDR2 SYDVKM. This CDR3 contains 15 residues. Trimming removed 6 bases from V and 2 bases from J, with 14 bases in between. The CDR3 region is CASRRGVGGNQPQHF. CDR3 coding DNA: TGTGCCAGCAGGAGGGGGGTCGGGGGCAATCAGCCCCAGCATTTT.

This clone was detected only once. The chain's CDR3 is CASSAPGTSGGRSYNEQFF. In nucleotides, the CDR3 is TGTGCCAGCAGCGCCCCCGGGACTAGCGGGGGGCGCTCCTACAATGAGCAGTTCTTC. This rearrangement joins TRBV7-3 to TRBJ2-1, with 15 bases aligning to TRBD2. In germline, CDR1 is SGHTA, CDR2 FQGTGA. V lost 5 bases, J lost 0 bases, and 8 bases stayed unmatched. The CDR3 spans 19 residues.

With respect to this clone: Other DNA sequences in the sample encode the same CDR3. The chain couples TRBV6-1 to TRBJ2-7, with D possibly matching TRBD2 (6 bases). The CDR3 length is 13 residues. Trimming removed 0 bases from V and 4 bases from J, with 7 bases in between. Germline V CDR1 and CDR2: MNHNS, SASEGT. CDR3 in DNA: TGTGCCAGCAGTGAAGCGCGGGGTTACGAGCAGTACTTC. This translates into CASSEARGYEQYF.

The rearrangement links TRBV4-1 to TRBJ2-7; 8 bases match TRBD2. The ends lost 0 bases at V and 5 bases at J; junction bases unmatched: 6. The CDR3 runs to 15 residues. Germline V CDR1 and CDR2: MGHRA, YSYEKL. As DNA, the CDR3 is TGCGCCAGCAGCCAAGACAGGGCGACTAGCGACGAGCAGTACTTC. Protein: CASSQDRATSDEQYF.

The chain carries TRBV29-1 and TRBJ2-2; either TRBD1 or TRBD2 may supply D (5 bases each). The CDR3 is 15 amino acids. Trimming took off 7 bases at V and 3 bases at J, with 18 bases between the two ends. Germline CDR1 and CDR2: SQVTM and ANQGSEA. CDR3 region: CSALKRDGDTGELFF. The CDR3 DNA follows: TGCAGCGCCCTGAAACGGGACGGAGACACCGGGGAGCTGTTTTTT.

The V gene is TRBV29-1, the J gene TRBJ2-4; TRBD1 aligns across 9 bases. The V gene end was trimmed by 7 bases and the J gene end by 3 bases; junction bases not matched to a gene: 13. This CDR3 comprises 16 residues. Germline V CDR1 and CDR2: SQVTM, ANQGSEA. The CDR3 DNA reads TGCAGCGCTTCACAGGGGGCGCGGATGGGCAAAAACATTCAGTACTTC. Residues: CSASQGARMGKNIQYF.

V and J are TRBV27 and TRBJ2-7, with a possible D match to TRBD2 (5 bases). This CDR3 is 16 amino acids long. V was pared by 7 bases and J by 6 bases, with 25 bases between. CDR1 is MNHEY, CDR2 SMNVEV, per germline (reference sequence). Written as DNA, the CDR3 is TGTGCCAGCACCCGAGCGGCGACGGGCAACATCGGCGAGCAGTACTTC. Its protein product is CASTRAATGNIGEQYF.